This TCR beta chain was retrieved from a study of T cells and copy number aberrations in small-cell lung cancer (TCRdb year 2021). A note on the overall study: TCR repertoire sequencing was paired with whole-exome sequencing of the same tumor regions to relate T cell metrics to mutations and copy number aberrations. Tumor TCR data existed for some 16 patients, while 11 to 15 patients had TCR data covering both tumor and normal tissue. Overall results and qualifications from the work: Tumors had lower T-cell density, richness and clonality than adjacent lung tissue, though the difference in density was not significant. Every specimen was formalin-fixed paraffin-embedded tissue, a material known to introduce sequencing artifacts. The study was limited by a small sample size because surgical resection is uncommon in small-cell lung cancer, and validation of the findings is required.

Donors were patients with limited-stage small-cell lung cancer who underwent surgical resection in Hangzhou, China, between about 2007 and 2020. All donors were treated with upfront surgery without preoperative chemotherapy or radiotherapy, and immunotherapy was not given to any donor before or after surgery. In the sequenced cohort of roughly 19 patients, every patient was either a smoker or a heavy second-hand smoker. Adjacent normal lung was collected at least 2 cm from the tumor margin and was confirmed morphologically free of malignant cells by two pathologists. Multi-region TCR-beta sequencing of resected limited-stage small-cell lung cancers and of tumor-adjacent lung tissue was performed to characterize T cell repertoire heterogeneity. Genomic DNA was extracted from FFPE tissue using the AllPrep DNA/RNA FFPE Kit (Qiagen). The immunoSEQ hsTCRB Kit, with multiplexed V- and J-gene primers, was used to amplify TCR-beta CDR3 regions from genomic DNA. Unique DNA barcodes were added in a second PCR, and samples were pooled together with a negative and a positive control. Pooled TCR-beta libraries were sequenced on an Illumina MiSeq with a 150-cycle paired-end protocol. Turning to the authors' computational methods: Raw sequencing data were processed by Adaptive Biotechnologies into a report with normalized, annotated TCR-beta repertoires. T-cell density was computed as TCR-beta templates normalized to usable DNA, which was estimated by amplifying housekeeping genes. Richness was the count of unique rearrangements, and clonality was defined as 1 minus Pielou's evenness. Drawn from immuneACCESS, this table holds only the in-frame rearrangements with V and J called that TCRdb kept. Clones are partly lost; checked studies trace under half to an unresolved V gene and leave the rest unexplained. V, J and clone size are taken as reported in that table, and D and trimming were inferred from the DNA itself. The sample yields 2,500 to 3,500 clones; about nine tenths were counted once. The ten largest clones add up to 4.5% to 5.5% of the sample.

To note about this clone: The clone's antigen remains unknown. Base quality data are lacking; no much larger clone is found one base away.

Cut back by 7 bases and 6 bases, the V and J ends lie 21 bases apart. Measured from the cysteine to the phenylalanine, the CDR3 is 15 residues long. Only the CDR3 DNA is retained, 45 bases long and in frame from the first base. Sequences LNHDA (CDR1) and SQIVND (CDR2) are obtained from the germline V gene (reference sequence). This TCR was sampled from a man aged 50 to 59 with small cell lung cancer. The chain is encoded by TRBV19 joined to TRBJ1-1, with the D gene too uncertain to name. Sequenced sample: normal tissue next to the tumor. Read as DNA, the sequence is TGTGCCAGTACCATCCTTGTTGGGGTAAGGTCTGAAGCTTTCTTT. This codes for CASTILVGVRSEAFF.